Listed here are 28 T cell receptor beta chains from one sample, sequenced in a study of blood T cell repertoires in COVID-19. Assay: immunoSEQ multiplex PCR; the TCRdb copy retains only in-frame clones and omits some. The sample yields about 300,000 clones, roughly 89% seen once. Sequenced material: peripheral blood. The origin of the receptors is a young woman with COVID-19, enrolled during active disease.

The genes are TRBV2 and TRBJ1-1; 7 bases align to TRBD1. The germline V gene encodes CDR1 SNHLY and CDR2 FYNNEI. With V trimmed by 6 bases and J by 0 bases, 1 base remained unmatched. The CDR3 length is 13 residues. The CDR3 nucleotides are TGTGCCAGCAGGGGGACAGTGAACACTGAAGCTTTCTTT. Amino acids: CASRGTVNTEAFF.

CDR3 in DNA: TGTGCCAGCAGTACGACAGGGAACCGGGAGACCCAGTACTTC. Its protein is CASSTTGNRETQYF. The rearrangement links TRBV27 to TRBJ2-5, with TRBD1 matching 7 bases. The CDR3 contains 14 residues. V shed 5 bases, J shed 5 bases, and the junction held 8 bases outside the gene matches. Germline V gives CDR1 MNHEY, CDR2 SMNVEV (reference sequence).

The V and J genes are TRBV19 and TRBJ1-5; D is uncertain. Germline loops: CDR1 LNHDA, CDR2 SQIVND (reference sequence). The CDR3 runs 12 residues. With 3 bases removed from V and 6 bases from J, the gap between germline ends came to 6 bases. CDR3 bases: TGTGCCAGTAGTATGCCGGGTCAGCCCCAGCATTTT. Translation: CASSMPGQPQHF.

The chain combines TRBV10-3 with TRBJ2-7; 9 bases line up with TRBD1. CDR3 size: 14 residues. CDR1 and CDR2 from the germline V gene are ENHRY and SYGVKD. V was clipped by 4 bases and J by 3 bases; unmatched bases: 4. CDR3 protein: CAISGTGENYEQYF. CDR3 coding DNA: TGTGCCATCAGTGGGACAGGGGAAAACTACGAGCAGTACTTC.

In DNA, the CDR3 is TGTGCCAGCGTGGGAACGGACAGGGGTTGGGAGAGCAATCAGCCCCAGCATTTT. Amino acids: CASVGTDRGWESNQPQHF. This chain joins TRBV2 and TRBJ1-5; 9 bases agree with TRBD1. Germline loops: CDR1 SNHLY, CDR2 FYNNEI. The CDR3 extends over 18 amino acids. With 8 bases clipped from V and 1 base from J, the junction kept 15 bases outside the gene matches.

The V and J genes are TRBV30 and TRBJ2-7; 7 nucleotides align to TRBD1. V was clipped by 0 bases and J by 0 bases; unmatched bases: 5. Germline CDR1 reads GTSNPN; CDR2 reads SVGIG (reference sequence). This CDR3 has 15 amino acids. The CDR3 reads CAWSVGTGASYEQYF. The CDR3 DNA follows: TGTGCCTGGAGTGTCGGAACAGGGGCCTCCTACGAGCAGTACTTC.

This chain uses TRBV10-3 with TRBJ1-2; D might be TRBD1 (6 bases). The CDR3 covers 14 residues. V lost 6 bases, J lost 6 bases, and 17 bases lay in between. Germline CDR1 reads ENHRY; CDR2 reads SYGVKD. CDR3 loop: CAISEQGLTHGYTF. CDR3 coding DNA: TGTGCCATCAGCGAACAGGGCCTAACTCATGGCTACACCTTC.

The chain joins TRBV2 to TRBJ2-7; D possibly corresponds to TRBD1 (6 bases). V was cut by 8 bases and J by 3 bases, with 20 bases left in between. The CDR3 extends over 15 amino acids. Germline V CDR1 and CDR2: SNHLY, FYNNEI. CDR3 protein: CASPRSTGPNYEQYF. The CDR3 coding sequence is TGTGCCAGCCCTCGATCCACAGGGCCCAACTACGAGCAGTACTTC. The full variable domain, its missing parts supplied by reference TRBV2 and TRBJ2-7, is EPEVTQTPSHQVTQMGQEVILRCVPISNHLYFYWYRQILGQKVEFLVSFYNNEISEKSEIFDDQFSVERPDGSNFTLKIRSTKLEDSAMYFCASPRSTGPNYEQYFGPGTRLTVT.

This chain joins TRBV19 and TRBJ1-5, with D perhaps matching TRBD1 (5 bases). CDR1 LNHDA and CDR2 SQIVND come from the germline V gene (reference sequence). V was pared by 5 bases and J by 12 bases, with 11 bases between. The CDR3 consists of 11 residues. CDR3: CASSSSGLQHF. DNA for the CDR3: TGTGCCAGTAGTTCATCGGGACTCCAGCATTTT.

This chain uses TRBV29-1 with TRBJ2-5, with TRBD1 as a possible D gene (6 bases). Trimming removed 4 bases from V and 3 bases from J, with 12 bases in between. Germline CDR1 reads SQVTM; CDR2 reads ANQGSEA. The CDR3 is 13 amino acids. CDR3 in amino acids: CSVAGRGEETQYF. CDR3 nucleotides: TGCAGCGTTGCGGGCAGGGGTGAAGAGACCCAGTACTTC.

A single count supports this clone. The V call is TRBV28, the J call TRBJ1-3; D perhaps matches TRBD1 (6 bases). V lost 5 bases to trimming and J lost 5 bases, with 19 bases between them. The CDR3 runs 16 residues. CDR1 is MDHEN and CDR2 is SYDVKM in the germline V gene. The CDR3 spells CASSGPSTGTRNTIYF. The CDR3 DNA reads TGTGCCAGCAGTGGCCCCTCGACAGGAACCCGAAACACCATATATTTT.

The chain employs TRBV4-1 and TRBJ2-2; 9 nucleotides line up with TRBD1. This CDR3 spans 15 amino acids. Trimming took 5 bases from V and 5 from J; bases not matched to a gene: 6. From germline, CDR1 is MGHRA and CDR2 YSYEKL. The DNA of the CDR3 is TGCGCCAGCAGCTCGCGGACAGGGGAGACCGGGGAGCTGTTTTTT. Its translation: CASSSRTGETGELFF.

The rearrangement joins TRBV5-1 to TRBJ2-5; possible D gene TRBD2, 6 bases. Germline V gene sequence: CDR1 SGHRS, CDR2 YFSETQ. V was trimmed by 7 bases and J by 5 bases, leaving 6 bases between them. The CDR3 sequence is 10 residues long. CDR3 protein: CASAGETQYF. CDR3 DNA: TGCGCCAGCGCGGGGGAGACCCAGTACTTC.

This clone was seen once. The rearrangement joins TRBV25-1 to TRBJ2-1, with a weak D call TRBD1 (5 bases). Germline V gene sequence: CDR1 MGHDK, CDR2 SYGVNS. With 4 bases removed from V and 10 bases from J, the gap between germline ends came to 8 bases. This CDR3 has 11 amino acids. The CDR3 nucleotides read TGTGCCAGCAGTGGTCACAGGGAGCAGTTCTTC. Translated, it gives CASSGHREQFF.

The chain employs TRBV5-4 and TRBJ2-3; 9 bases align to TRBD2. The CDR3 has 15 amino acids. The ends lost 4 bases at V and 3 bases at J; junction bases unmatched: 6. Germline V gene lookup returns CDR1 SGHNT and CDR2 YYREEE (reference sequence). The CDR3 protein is CASSRGLASTDTQYF. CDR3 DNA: TGTGCCAGCAGCCGGGGACTAGCATCAACAGATACGCAGTATTTT. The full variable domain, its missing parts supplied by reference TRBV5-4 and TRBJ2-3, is ETGVTQSPTHLIKTRGQQVTLRCSSQSGHNTVSWYQQALGQGPQFIFQYYREEENGRGNFPPRFSGLQFPNYSSELNVNALELDDSALYLCASSRGLASTDTQYFGPGTRLTVL.

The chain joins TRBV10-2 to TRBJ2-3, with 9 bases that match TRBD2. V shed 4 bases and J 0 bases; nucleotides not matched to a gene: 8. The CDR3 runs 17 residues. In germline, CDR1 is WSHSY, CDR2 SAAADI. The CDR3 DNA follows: TGCGCCAGCAGTGGTAGCGGGGGACTTTCTAGCACAGATACGCAGTATTTT. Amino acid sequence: CASSGSGGLSSTDTQYF.

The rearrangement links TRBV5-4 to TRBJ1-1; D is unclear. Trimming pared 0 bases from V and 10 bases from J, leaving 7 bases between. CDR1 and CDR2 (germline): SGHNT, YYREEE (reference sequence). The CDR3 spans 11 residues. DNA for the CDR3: TGTGCCAGCAGCTTGGAAGGGAGAGCTTTCTTT. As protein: CASSLEGRAFF.

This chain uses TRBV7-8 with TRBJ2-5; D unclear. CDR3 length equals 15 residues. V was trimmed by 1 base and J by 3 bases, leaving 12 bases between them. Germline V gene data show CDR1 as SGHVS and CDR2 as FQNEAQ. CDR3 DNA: TGTGCCAGCAGCTTAGAACGTCTCTATGAAGAGACCCAGTACTTC. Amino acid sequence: CASSLERLYEETQYF.

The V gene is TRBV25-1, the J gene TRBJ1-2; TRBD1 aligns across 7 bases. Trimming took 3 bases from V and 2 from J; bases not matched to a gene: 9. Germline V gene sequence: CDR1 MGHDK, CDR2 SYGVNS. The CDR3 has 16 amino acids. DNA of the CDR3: TGTGCCAGCAGTGAGATCGGTCCAGGGGGAAACTATGGCTACACCTTC. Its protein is CASSEIGPGGNYGYTF.

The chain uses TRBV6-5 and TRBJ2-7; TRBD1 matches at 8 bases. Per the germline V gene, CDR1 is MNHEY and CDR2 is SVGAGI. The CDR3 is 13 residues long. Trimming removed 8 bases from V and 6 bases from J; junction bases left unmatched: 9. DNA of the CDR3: TGTGCCAGCGGTTGGGACAGGTTTGTCGAGCAGTACTTC. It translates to CASGWDRFVEQYF.

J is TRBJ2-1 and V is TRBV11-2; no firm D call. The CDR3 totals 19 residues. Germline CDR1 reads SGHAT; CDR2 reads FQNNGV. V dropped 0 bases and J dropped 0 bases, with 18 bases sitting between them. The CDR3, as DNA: TGTGCCAGCAGCTTAGACTTAGATGCCGAACCCGGCTCCTACAATGAGCAGTTCTTC. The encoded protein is CASSLDLDAEPGSYNEQFF. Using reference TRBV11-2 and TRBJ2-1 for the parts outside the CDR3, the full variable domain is EAGVAQSPRYKIIEKRQSVAFWCNPISGHATLYWYQQILGQGPKLLIQFQNNGVVDDSQLPKDRFSAERLKGVDSTLKIQPAKLEDSAVYLCASSLDLDAEPGSYNEQFFGPGTRLTVL.

The CDR3 sequence is CASSQGQTFYGYTF. The CDR3 DNA reads TGTGCCAGCAGCCAGGGACAGACTTTCTATGGCTACACCTTC. This chain links TRBV7-9 with TRBJ1-2, with 7 bases matching TRBD1. This CDR3 comprises 14 residues. J was trimmed by 4 bases and V by 5 bases; bases with no gene match: 7. Looked up from germline, CDR1 is SEHNR and CDR2 is FQNEAQ (reference sequence). The variable domain in full, completed from reference TRBV7-9 and TRBJ1-2, reads DTGVSQNPRHKITKRGQNVTFRCDPISEHNRLYWYRQTLGQGPEFLTYFQNEAQLEKSRLLSDRFSAERPKGSFSTLEIQRTEQGDSAMYLCASSQGQTFYGYTFGSGTRLTVV.

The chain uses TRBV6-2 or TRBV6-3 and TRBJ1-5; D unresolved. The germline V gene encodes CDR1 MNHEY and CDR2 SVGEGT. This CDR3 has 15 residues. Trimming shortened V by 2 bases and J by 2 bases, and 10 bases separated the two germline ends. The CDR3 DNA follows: TGTGCCAGCAGTTACGTGGGGAGTGGCAATCAGCCCCAGCATTTT. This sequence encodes CASSYVGSGNQPQHF.

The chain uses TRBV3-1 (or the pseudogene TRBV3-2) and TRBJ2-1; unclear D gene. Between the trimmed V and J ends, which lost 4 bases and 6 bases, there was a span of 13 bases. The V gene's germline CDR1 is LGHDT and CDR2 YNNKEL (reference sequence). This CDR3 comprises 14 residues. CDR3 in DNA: TGTGCCAGCAGCCCAGACTCCAGGCCCAATGAGCAGTTCTTC. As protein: CASSPDSRPNEQFF.

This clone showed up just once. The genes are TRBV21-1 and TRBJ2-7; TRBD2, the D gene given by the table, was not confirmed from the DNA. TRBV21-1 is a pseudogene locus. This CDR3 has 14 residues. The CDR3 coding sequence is TGTGCCAGCAGCCTGGGCGGGGGCCCCCGAGAGCAGTACGTC. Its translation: CASSLGGGPREQYV.

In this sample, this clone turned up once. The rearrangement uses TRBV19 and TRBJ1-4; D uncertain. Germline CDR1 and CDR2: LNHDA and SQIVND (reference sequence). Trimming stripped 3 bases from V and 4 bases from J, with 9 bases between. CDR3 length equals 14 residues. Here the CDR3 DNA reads TGTGCCAGTAGTATGGCTCAGATTAATGAAAAACTGTTTTTT. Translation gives CASSMAQINEKLFF.

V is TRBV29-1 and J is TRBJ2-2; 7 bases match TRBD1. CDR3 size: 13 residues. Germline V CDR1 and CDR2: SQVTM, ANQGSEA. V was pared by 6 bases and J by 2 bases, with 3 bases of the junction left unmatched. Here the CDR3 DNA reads TGCAGCGTCGGGACAGCAAACACCGGGGAGCTGTTTTTT. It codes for CSVGTANTGELFF.

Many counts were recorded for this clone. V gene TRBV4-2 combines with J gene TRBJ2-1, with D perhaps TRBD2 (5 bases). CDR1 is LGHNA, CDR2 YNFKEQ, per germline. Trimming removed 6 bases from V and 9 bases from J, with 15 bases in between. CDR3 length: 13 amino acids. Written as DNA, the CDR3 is TGTGCCAGCAGGCCCCCGAGGGAGAGTGAGCAGTTCTTC. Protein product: CASRPPRESEQFF.